This is a list of T cell receptor beta chains from one sample in a study of cytomegalovirus exposure and HLA in healthy donors. Repertoires were generated with immunoSEQ multiplex PCR, while TCRdb's copy carries only in-frame clones and drops some. Of approximately 100,000 clones in the sample, 75% were seen once. What was sequenced was PBMCs. These TCRs come from a woman aged 18-29 years in good health and CMV-seropositive. Both conserved end residues are trimmed from each CDR3. Clone size is shown for a subset of rows, as once, few, many or a class of expanded clone.

>.|TRBV14|TRBJ2-1
ASSHGLAGPYNEQF
>few|TRBV5-1|TRBJ2-2
ASNKAGGNTGELF
>once|TRBV30|TRBJ1-1
ACDQGHGTEAF
>few|TRBV11-2|TRBJ2-2
ASHRTSGRLGTGELF
>.|TRBV9|TRBJ2-3
ASNPTGTSTDTQY
>.|TRBV29-1|TRBJ2-1
SVVRTSRLYNEQF
>once|TRBV5-1|TRBJ2-5
ASSSTGGNKGETQY
>.|TRBV7-8|TRBJ2-4
ASSLARGGIQY
>.|TRBV7-9|TRBJ2-6
ASPLIRSGRSGANVLT
>.|TRBV10-3|TRBJ2-2
AISEGGRAPGELF
>.|TRBV4-3|TRBJ2-7
ASSPRGTGVTEQY
>few|TRBV2|TRBJ2-2
ASSLSGLAGAVGELF
>few|TRBV10-3|TRBJ1-1
AISGGTGQGNTEAF
>few|TRBV7-9|TRBJ2-7
ASSWWTGDEQY
>.|TRBV27|TRBJ2-1
ASSTYTLAGFYNEQF
>.|TRBV9|TRBJ2-7
ASSTQDSSYEQY
>.|TRBV4-2|TRBJ2-7
ASSQEGGDPGVDEQY
>.|TRBV19|TRBJ2-2
ASKLEGGNTGELF
>.|TRBV7-6|TRBJ2-2
ASSFSGRWGTGELF
>.|TRBV5-4|TRBJ2-1
ASSQVNEQF
>.|TRBV5-6|TRBJ2-2
ASSHRLAGGAGELF
>.|TRBV7-9|TRBJ1-1
SSSLMTAEAF
>.|TRBV4-1|TRBJ1-1
ASSKGQADTEAF
>.|TRBV4-3|TRBJ2-7
ASSQHHRLDGGYEQY
>few|TRBV6-5|TRBJ1-1
ASGTGENTEAF
>few|TRBV6-1|TRBJ2-1
ASSGGQGNLDEQF
>once|TRBV19|TRBJ2-1
ASSIRVSGRWDEQF
>.|TRBV5-1|TRBJ2-7
ASSLSPGQGFYEQY
>.|TRBV9|TRBJ2-1
ASSVGLIAENNEQF
>.|TRBV6-4|TRBJ2-2
ASSGSGGDTGELF
>once|TRBV11-2|TRBJ2-1
ASSESRRGNEQF
>.|TRBV18|TRBJ1-2
ASSRPQGVTNYGYT
>.|TRBV15|TRBJ2-5
ATSTLAGGSAWTQY
>.|TRBV30|TRBJ2-1
AWTHRDRGYNEQF
>.|TRBV7-9|TRBJ2-7
ASSSGTGLYEQY
>once|TRBV4-1|TRBJ1-4
ASSQVNRDREGKLF
>.|TRBV6-5|TRBJ1-1
ASRRQMNTEAF
>.|TRBV30|TRBJ2-7
AWSRRGSYEQY
>few|TRBV28|TRBJ2-1
ASSLSGAYNEQF
>.|TRBV7-2|TRBJ1-2
ASSKGPGNYGYT
>.|TRBV7-7|TRBJ2-3
ASSLGSGASTDTQY
>few|TRBV7-3|TRBJ2-5
ASSFTGVQETQY
>.|TRBV7-9|TRBJ2-7
ASSLVAGGPNEQY
>.|TRBV25-1|TRBJ1-2
ASSPGTAMANT
>.|TRBV29-1|TRBJ2-3
SVASRRSGDTDTQY
>.|TRBV30|TRBJ2-1
AWSAGLEGNEQF